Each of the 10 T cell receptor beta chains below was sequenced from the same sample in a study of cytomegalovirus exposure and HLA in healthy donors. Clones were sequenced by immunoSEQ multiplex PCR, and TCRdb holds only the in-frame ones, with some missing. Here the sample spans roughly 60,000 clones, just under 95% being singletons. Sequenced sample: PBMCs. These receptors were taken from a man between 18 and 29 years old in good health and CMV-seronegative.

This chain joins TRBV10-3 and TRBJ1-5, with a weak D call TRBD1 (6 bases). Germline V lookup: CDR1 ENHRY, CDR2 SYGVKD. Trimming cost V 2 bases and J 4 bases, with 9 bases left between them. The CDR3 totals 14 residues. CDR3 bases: TGTGCCATCAGTGAGGGGGGGGCGAATCAGCCCCAGCATTTT. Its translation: CAISEGGANQPQHF.

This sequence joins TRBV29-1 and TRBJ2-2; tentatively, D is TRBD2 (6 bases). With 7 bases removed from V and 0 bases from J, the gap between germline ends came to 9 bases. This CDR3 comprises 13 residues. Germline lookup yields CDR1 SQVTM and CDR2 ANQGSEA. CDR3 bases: TGCAGCGGCGGGAAAACGAACACCGGGGAGCTGTTTTTT. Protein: CSGGKTNTGELFF.

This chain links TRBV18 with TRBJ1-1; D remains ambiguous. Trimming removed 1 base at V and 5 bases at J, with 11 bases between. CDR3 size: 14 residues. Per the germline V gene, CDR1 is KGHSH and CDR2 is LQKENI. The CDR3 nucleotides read TGTGCCAGCTCACCACAGAGTGCGAAAACTGAAGCTTTCTTT. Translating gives CASSPQSAKTEAFF.

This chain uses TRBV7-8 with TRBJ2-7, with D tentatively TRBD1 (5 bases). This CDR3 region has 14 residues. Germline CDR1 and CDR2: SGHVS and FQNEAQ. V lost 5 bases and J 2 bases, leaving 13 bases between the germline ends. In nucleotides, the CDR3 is TGTGCCAGCAGCGATCGGACACTTACCTACGAGCAGTACTTC. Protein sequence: CASSDRTLTYEQYF.

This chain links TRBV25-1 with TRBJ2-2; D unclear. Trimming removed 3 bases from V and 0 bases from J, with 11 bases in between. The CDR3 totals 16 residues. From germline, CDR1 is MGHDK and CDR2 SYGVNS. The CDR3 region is CASSESRESNTGELFF. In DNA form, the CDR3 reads TGTGCCAGCAGTGAGTCCCGAGAATCGAACACCGGGGAGCTGTTTTTT.

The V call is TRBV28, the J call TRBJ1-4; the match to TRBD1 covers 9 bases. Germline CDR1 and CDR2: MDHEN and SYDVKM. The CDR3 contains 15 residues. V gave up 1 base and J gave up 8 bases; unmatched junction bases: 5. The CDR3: CASSLSGTGKEKLFF. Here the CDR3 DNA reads TGTGCCAGCAGTTTATCCGGGACAGGGAAAGAAAAACTGTTTTTT.

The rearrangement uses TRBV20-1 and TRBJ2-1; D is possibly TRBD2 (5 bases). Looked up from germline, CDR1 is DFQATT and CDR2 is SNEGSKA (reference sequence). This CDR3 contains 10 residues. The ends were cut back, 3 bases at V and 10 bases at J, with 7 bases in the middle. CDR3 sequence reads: CSARREEQFF. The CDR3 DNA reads TGCAGTGCTAGGAGGGAGGAGCAGTTCTTC.

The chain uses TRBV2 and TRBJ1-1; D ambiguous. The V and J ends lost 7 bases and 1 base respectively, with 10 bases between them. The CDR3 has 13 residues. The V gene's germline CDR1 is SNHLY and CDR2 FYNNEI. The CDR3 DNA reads TGTGCCAGCAACCAAGCCGAGAACACTGAAGCTTTCTTT. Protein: CASNQAENTEAFF.

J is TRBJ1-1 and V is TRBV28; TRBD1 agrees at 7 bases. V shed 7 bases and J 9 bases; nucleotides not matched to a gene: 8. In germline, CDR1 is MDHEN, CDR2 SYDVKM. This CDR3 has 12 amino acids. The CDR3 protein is CASTEQGRKAFF. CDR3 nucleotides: TGTGCCAGCACCGAACAGGGGCGGAAAGCTTTCTTT.

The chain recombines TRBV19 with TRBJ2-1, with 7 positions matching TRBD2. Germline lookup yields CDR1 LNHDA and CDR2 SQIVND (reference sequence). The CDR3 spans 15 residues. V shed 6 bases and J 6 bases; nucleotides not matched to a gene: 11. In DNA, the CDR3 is TGTGCCAGTAGCCCGGGCGGGAGACCCCCCAATGAGCAGTTCTTC. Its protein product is CASSPGGRPPNEQFF.